One and the same sample provided the 7 T cell receptor beta chains below, sequenced in a study of identifying expanded T cells in peripheral blood. Here immunoSEQ multiplex PCR was the method, and the copy in TCRdb shows in-frame clones only, minus some. The sample records approximately 110,000 clones, around nine tenths being singletons. Sequencing input: blood. The receptors here all came from a person aged 18 to 75 in good health.

In DNA, the CDR3 is TGTGCCAGCAGCCCCAGAGATAGTGGAAACACCATATATTTT. This translates into CASSPRDSGNTIYF. The genes are TRBV9 and TRBJ1-3, with unresolved D. The germline CDR1 and CDR2 sequences are SGDLS and YYNGEE. V gave up 4 bases and J gave up 3 bases, with 11 bases separating them. The CDR3 loop spans 14 amino acids. Using reference TRBV9 and TRBJ1-3 for the parts outside the CDR3, the full variable domain is DSGVTQTPKHLITATGQRVTLRCSPRSGDLSVYWYQQSLDQGLQFLIQYYNGEERAKGNILERFSAQQFPDLHSELNLSSLELGDSALYFCASSPRDSGNTIYFGEGSWLTVV.

The V and J genes are TRBV29-1 and TRBJ2-7; TRBD2 might be the D (6 bases). This CDR3 spans 15 amino acids. Looked up from germline, CDR1 is SQVTM and CDR2 is ANQGSEA. Trimming stripped 4 bases from V and 4 bases from J, with 20 bases between. CDR3 loop: CSVAGQGGGGYEQYF. The DNA for the CDR3 is TGCAGCGTTGCCGGTCAGGGAGGTGGAGGGTACGAGCAGTACTTC.

The chain carries TRBV19 and TRBJ2-4; D perhaps matches TRBD2 (6 bases). CDR3 length equals 14 residues. CDR1 is LNHDA and CDR2 is SQIVND in the germline V gene (reference sequence). Trimming pared 5 bases from V and 1 base from J, leaving 9 bases between. CDR3 nucleotides: TGTGCCAGTAGTTCGGGGGACGCCAAAAACATTCAGTACTTC. This sequence encodes CASSSGDAKNIQYF.

The rearrangement uses TRBV25-1 and TRBJ1-2, with 10 bases identical to TRBD1. The CDR3 contains 16 residues. V shed 5 bases and J 7 bases; nucleotides not matched to a gene: 13. The germline gives CDR1 MGHDK, CDR2 SYGVNS. The CDR3, as DNA: TGTGCCAGCAGTATGAACACCGGGACAGGGGCCTTTGGCTACACCTTC. Amino acid sequence: CASSMNTGTGAFGYTF.

The rearrangement uses TRBV15 and TRBJ2-1; D gene uncertain. The CDR3 has 12 residues. V shed 5 bases and J shed 7 bases, with 9 bases lying between them. The germline V gene encodes CDR1 LNHNV and CDR2 YYDKDF (reference sequence). The CDR3 sequence: CATSPTYNEQFF. CDR3 in DNA: TGTGCCACCAGCCCGACATATAATGAGCAGTTCTTC. Filled out from reference TRBV15 and TRBJ2-1, the complete variable domain reads DAMVIQNPRYQVTQFGKPVTLSCSQTLNHNVMYWYQQKSSQAPKLLFHYYDKDFNNEADTPDNFQSRRPNTSFCFLDIRSPGLGDTAMYLCATSPTYNEQFFGPGTRLTVL.

V usage is TRBV5-1 and J usage is TRBJ1-6; unclear D gene. The length of the CDR3 is 16 residues. Germline-derived CDR1 and CDR2 are SGHRS and YFSETQ. V was pared by 3 bases and J by 7 bases, with 17 bases between. DNA of the CDR3: TGCGCCAGCAGCTCTTTACGAGTCGAAGACAATTCACCCCTCCACTTT. It encodes CASSSLRVEDNSPLHF.

CDR3 DNA: TGTGCCAGCAGCCTGACCGGGGAGGGCTACTACGAGCAGTACTTC. Translation: CASSLTGEGYYEQYF. The genes are TRBV13 and TRBJ2-7; 7 nucleotides agree with TRBD2. The CDR3 has 15 amino acids. Per the germline V gene, CDR1 is PRHDT and CDR2 is FYEKMQ (reference sequence). V lost 5 bases to trimming and J lost 3 bases; unmatched junction nucleotides: 10. Combining the CDR3 with reference TRBV13 and TRBJ2-7 gives the whole variable domain AAGVIQSPRHLIKEKRETATLKCYPIPRHDTVYWYQQGPGQDPQFLISFYEKMQSDKGSIPDRFSAQQFSDYHSELNMSSLELGDSALYFCASSLTGEGYYEQYFGPGTRLTVT.